The T cell receptor (beta chain) described here comes from a study of cytomegalovirus exposure and HLA in healthy donors (dated by TCRdb to about 2017). About the study as a whole: According to an earlier analysis of 450 to 650 of the donors, some 180 million T cells yielded 117 million unique TCR beta sequences and 276 Gb of sequence data. An early release that covered several hundred HLA-typed donors contained approximately 300 gigabases of sequencing data and roughly 84 million unique TCR sequences. The genetic ancestry cluster associated with self-reported Caucasian donors included 70% to 85% of the roughly 400 genotyped donors. The study aimed to test whether signatures of past pathogen exposure could be identified by cataloging public T cell receptors. The study profiled the T cell repertoires of around 700 subjects by immunosequencing and related them to cytomegalovirus serostatus. A separate validation cohort of roughly 130 different subjects was used in addition to the approximately 700-subject first cohort. To predict cytomegalovirus infection status, the study combined high-throughput TCR immunosequencing, statistical association of individual TCRs with disease status, and machine learning. To study patterns of TCR occurrence, a later analysis re-analyzed previously published TCR beta repertoires from 666 donors and added high-resolution HLA genotyping. Rather than using new phenotypic data, the later analysis identified candidate immune exposures from TCR beta sequences and from how often those sequences occurred across donors. An earlier analysis of some 500 of the donors used high-throughput TCR beta sequencing to judge whether each TCR beta V gene segment behaved as functional or pseudogenic. Donor age, sex, ethnicity and CMV serostatus were compiled alongside the repertoire data. In a later genetic analysis, genome-wide SNP genotypes for about 55% of the roughly 700 donors were used, and that subset was treated as a discovery cohort. Every repertoire in the discovery cohort had been generated on one and the same sequencing platform. Both class I and class II loci were covered by HLA typing, at four-digit resolution. The number of typed donors differed by locus: roughly 620-630 for A, B, C, DRB1 and DQB1; approximately 520 for DQA1; approximately 600 for DPA1; and 400 to 480 for DPB1. Because of strong linkage in the cohort, 4 to 6 DR-DQ haplotypes were treated as single units for association and clustering. On average, roughly 250,000 unique TCR beta nucleotide sequences were sequenced per donor among 300 to 500 genotyped donors of the cohort, with roughly 20% of those sequences being non-productive.

Libraries were built with the immunoSEQ multiplex PCR assay. For the multiplex PCR, a mixture combining 60 forward primers for TCR Vbeta segments and 13 reverse primers for TCR Jbeta segments was used. The CDR3 region of rearranged TCR beta genes was amplified from genomic DNA by a multiplex PCR assay. The amplified TCR beta libraries were sequenced on the Illumina HiSeq System as 87-base-pair reads. On the authors' methods: A later analysis counted approximately 76 million unique TCR beta chains across the 550 to 800 repertoires, and some 11 million of these chains were shared by at least two donors. Raw reads were error-corrected and collapsed into unique sequences with a nearest-neighbor algorithm that merged closely related sequences to remove PCR and sequencing errors. Alignment of CDR3 sequences to IMGT reference sequences was used to assign V, D and J gene segments. Each retained sequence needed at least a six-nucleotide match to both a V gene segment and a J gene segment. A rearrangement was called productive if the CDR3 had no stop codons and remained in frame with V and J, and every other rearrangement was called non-productive. Following IMGT convention, CDR3 was defined as the stretch from the second conserved V-encoded cysteine up to the conserved J-encoded phenylalanine. Sequences without an unambiguous match to a single V gene segment were excluded from the earlier analysis of 500 to 700 of the donors. An earlier analysis of about 590 of the donors classified V segments as functional when productive rearrangements were above 56.7% and as segregating when the standard deviation between donors was above 5%. A statistical classification framework was built for diagnosing cytomegalovirus status from the catalog of TCR beta chain sequences. A later analysis assigned V and J genes by comparing TCR nucleotide sequences with IMGT/GENE-DB human TR gene sequences. A later analysis assigned CDR3 sequences and most-parsimonious VDJ recombination scenarios with the TCRdist pipeline. A later analysis defined each TCR beta chain by its CDR3 amino acid sequence plus V-gene family, and excluded reads lacking a unique V-gene family. As a way to deal with suspected cross-contamination and a sequencing artifact, a later analysis dropped roughly 620 nucleotide sequences that were highly shared and had low generation probability. For each public chain, a later analysis derived a clonal expansion index from normalized ranks of inferred template counts within each repertoire. In a later analysis, generation probabilities were computed using a VDJ recombination model fitted to out-of-frame rearrangements, and the results were checked against IGoR. In a later analysis, TCR-TCR, TCR-HLA and TCR-CMV co-occurrence was scored with hypergeometric tests, and a repertoire-size bias correction was applied to TCR pairs. In a later analysis, false discovery rates were estimated by permuting HLA or CMV assignments 20 times. In a later analysis, co-occurring TCRs were grouped with DBSCAN, and TCRdist sequence similarity was added when clustering was performed within HLA-allele-positive subsets. Repertoires with fewer than 30,000 or more than 120,000 public chains were left out of co-occurrence clustering, as were about 5 repertoires with anomalous nucleotide sharing. TCRdb mirrors the immuneACCESS table, restricted to in-frame sequences. Some clones are absent from its copies; in checked studies, under half trace to an unresolved V gene, and the reason for the others is unknown. V, J and clone size reflect that table, while D and trimming were determined from the DNA. Present in this sample are 95,000 to 150,000 clones, around 65% of which were seen just once. The ten most abundant clones make up less than 2% of the sample.

Points the paper makes about the study in general: While some public TCRs were present in many individuals, most TCR sequences turned up only very rarely across donors. Because HLA typing was unavailable for some donors at each locus, only the typed subset was used in association tests. A total of some 180 TCR beta chains were listed by the study as associated with cytomegalovirus. Over 15 rarely observed V segments, including chromosome 9 orphons, were excluded from the earlier analysis of 550 to 700 of the donors because counts were too low. The cohort was sequenced for TCR beta chains only, and without alpha or paired-chain data the features that could be detected were limited. Compared with the roughly 700-donor mean, donors in an Asian-associated ancestry cluster had fewer N-insertions in productive TCRs, according to a later genetic analysis. Some IMGT-functional V segments, including TRBV6-2 and TRBV6-3, could not be distinguished by the 87-base-pair reads and were therefore excluded. For the cohort, immune exposure information was limited to CMV serostatus. In a later analysis, several top co-occurrence clusters were reported to appear linked to parvovirus B19, influenza, CMV and Epstein-Barr virus. In vitro tests confirmed that a few of the cytomegalovirus-associated TCR beta chains recognize cytomegalovirus antigens. Specific HLA alleles were associated with 15,000 to 20,000 TCR beta sequences at a false discovery rate of 0.05 in a later analysis. Roughly uniform sequencing depth across donors was assumed in presence/absence analyses, although this assumption may not hold. In a later analysis, HLA-associated TCR beta chains were found to be more clonally expanded and to have lower generation probabilities than equally common non-associated chains. Cytomegalovirus status was reported to be diagnosed by the classifier with high specificity and sensitivity in both the original and validation cohorts. Linkage disequilibrium might explain the correlated functional status among segregating V segments, but an unknown experimental factor could not be ruled out. When HLA alleles, especially DR and DQ, strongly co-occurred, TCR associations were difficult to assign to individual alleles. A later analysis found that most CMV-associated TCR beta chains appeared HLA-restricted, with HLA associations seemingly driven largely by CMV exposure. An association between a missense DCLRE1C variant and V-gene and J-gene trimming of TCR beta chains was found in a later genetic analysis and replicated in an independent cohort. A further reported finding was that TCR beta sequences accurately predicted the HLA-A and HLA-B alleles for most subjects in the first cohort. An earlier analysis of some 590 of the donors showed that most TCR beta V segments appeared in productive rearrangements either about 90% or about 30% of the time, which broadly matched IMGT annotations. According to a later analysis, TCR association rates differed among HLA loci, with DRB1 alleles showing the most associated TCRs and HLA-C alleles showing the fewest. The authors suggested that the approach could potentially be generalized to other disease states and immunological phenotypes. A group of highly shared sequence variants was considered likely to be a technical artifact of the sequencing pipeline.

The cohort comprised hundreds of healthy bone marrow donors. Cohort members were all nominally healthy when sampled, although unrecorded immune exposures were likely present. The donor tested CMV seronegative and was one of the 352 seronegative cohort members. A peripheral blood sample was provided by each donor, and peripheral blood mononuclear cells were used for TCR beta sequencing. Genomic DNA extraction from the blood cell samples was performed with the Qiagen DNeasy Blood Extraction Kit. For this clone: Its recognized antigen is unknown. No much larger clonotype is one base removed from it; base qualities were not supplied.

The CDR1 and CDR2 encoded by the germline V gene (reference sequence) are LNHDA and SQIVND. Trimming removed 6 bases from V and 4 bases from J, leaving 12 bases between the germline ends. The CDR3 covers 13 residues, taking in both the cysteine and the phenylalanine. Solely the CDR3 DNA is kept, with 39 bases framed from the first base. The sequenced sample consisted of PBMCs. The TCR was taken from a man between 18 and 35 years old in good health and CMV-seronegative. The sequence is built from TRBV19 and TRBJ1-1; too little of a D gene remains to name it. The sequence in DNA is TGTGCCAGTAGCACCCGGGGTTTCACTGAAGCTTTCTTT. Its protein reads: CASSTRGFTEAFF.